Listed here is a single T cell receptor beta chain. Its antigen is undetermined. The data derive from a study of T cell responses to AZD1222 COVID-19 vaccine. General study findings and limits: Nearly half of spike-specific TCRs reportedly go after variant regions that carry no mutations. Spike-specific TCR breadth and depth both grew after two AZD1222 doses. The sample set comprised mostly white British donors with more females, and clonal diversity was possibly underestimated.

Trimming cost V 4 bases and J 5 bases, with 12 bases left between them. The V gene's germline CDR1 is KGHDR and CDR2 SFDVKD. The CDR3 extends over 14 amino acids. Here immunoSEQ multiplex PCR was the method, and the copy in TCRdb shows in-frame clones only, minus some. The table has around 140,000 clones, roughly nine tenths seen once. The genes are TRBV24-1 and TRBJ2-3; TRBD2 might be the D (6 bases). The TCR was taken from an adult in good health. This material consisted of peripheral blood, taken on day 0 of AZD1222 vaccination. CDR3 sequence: CATSEPGDRDTQYF. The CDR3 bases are TGTGCCACCAGTGAGCCGGGAGATCGAGATACGCAGTATTTT.